The 9 T cell receptor beta chains given below trace back to one sample, sequenced in a study of T cell clonotyping in hematopoietic cell transplantation (dated by TCRdb to the early 2020s). Library prep was done by the immunoSEQ multiplex PCR assay. What TCRdb holds here is the immuneACCESS table cut down to in-frame rearrangements. Part of the clones is not present; checked against another copy, under half of the missing clones reflect an unresolved V gene, and the others are unexplained. The sample records under 25,000 clones, approximately 75% of which are singletons. The ten largest make up roughly 17% of the sample. In the paper's terms, the time point label means: recipient sample about 28 days before transplant, after cytoreduction. Sequencing used peripheral blood mononuclear cells, obtained before stem cell transplant. These receptors all come from a man aged 55-75 years with acute myeloid leukemia. Some clones in this sample may be carry-over from other donors' samples.

The chain has TRBV6-5 and TRBJ1-1; tentatively, D is TRBD1 (6 bases). From germline, CDR1 is MNHEY and CDR2 SVGAGI. This CDR3 spans 12 amino acids. The ends were cut back, 4 bases at V and 5 bases at J, with 8 bases in the middle. This CDR3 is CASSFGQTEAFF. Written as DNA, the CDR3 is TGTGCCAGCAGTTTCGGACAGACTGAAGCTTTCTTT.

This clone showed up just once. V and J are TRBV5-6 and TRBJ2-1; TRBD2 might be the D (5 bases). This CDR3 comprises 13 residues. The ends were cut back, 2 bases at V and 6 bases at J, with 9 bases in the middle. Per germline, CDR1 SGHDT and CDR2 YYEEEE. For the CDR3, the DNA is TGTGCCAGCAGCTTTGGAGGCTCCAATGAGCAGTTCTTC. Translated: CASSFGGSNEQFF.

The chain couples TRBV19 to TRBJ1-5; 7 positions agree with TRBD1. The CDR3 runs to 17 residues. CDR1 LNHDA and CDR2 SQIVND come from the germline V gene (reference sequence). The junction had 8 bases not matched to a gene; V was cut back by 3 bases and J by 0 bases. The CDR3 coding sequence is TGTGCCAGTAGTATGGACAGGTTTGGCGGTAGCAATCAGCCCCAGCATTTT. It encodes CASSMDRFGGSNQPQHF.

The V gene is TRBV10-3, the J gene TRBJ2-7; no clear D gene. Trimming took 0 bases from V and 4 from J, leaving 22 bases between them. The CDR3 contains 18 residues. The germline V gene has CDR1 ENHRY and CDR2 SYGVKD. DNA of the CDR3: TGTGCCATCAGTGAGTCGGTTTTACGCGTGGGGTCCGCGTACGAGCAGTACTTC. It encodes CAISESVLRVGSAYEQYF.

A remark on this clone: One end of the junction varies from germline; a read error may be responsible. The rearrangement joins TRBV6-5 to TRBJ1-3; D call uncertain. The CDR3 spans 15 residues. The germline CDR1 and CDR2 sequences are MNHEY and SVGAGI. As DNA, the CDR3 is TGTGCCAGCAGCCACATCAATCACGCTGGAAGCACCATATATTTT. Translation gives CASSHINHAGSTIYF.

The V and J genes are TRBV11-3 and TRBJ1-1, with 10 bases that match TRBD1. Trimming cost V 5 bases and J 10 bases; bases outside gene matches: 16. This CDR3 comprises 16 residues. Germline-derived CDR1 and CDR2 are SGHNT and YENEEA. For the CDR3, the DNA is TGTGCCAGCAGCCGTACTTACCCGGGACAGGGGACCGGAGCTTTCTTT. Protein: CASSRTYPGQGTGAFF.

The genes are TRBV6-5 and TRBJ1-2; D remains ambiguous. The CDR3 contains 14 residues. The germline V gene has CDR1 MNHEY and CDR2 SVGAGI. With 0 bases removed from V and 4 bases from J, the gap between germline ends came to 9 bases. The CDR3 DNA sequence: TGTGCCAGCAGTTACTCGCGGCCGCCCTATGGCTACACCTTC. Its translation: CASSYSRPPYGYTF.

This clone was detected once. This chain connects TRBV19 to TRBJ1-6; 9 positions agree with TRBD1. The CDR3 has 14 residues. Trimming removed 4 bases from V and 10 bases from J; junction bases left unmatched: 5. Germline values: CDR1 LNHDA, CDR2 SQIVND (reference sequence). CDR3 nucleotide sequence: TGTGCCAGTAGTACGGGACAGGGTTGGTCACCCCTCCACTTT. Protein sequence: CASSTGQGWSPLHF.

V usage is TRBV5-6 and J usage is TRBJ1-5, with a possible D match to TRBD1 (5 bases). V lost 2 bases, J lost 1 base, and 13 bases lay in between. Germline CDR1 and CDR2: SGHDT and YYEEEE. The CDR3 is made up of 16 amino acids. The CDR3 reads CASSFRTGRSNQPQHF. In DNA, the CDR3 is TGTGCCAGCAGCTTTCGAACAGGTAGGAGCAATCAGCCCCAGCATTTT.